This TCR beta chain is drawn from a study of blood T cell repertoires in COVID-19. Overall study context: Some COVID-19 samples were acute and others convalescent; all came from the United States, Italy and Spain. The cDNA or gDNA used as material had been derived from T cells, B-cell-depleted T cells, or PBMCs.

CDR3 length equals 14 residues. The germline gives CDR1 LGHDT, CDR2 YNNKEL (reference sequence). Between the trimmed V and J ends, which lost 1 base and 6 bases, there was a span of 12 bases. Study processing details: It was from reference gene primer amplification that nucleated cell counts were estimated. The protocol was immunoSEQ multiplex PCR, while the TCRdb copy is restricted to in-frame clones and leaves out a portion. V and J calls and clone size are those listed in that table; D and trimming were worked out from the DNA. The sample lists 81,000 or so clones, roughly 86% occurring once. Sequenced sample: peripheral blood. The sequence came from a man between 45 and 60 years old with active COVID-19. The rearrangement joins TRBV3-1 (or the pseudogene TRBV3-2) to TRBJ1-1; D not resolved. The CDR3 DNA sequence: TGTGCCAGCAGCCAAGCCCAGATATTCGCTGAAGCTTTCTTT. Translated: CASSQAQIFAEAFF.